Sequencing of this TCR beta chain was carried out in a study of CD8 T cells in ankylosing spondylitis. Many counts were recorded for this clonotype. Its antigen is still unknown. General study findings and limits: A motif in TCR beta, a set of under ten highly homologous variants, appeared characteristic of ankylosing spondylitis blood. Before this, some motif variants had been reported in reactive arthritis synovial fluid and blood.

TCRdb recomputed calls from the 5' RACE reads with MiXCR, one row per CDR3 protein. The table has 500,000 or so distinct CDR3 sequences, roughly 5.2% seen once. V was pared by 3 bases and J by 5 bases, with 11 bases between. Germline loops: CDR1 MDHEN, CDR2 SYDVKM. The CDR3 loop spans 14 amino acids. The rearrangement uses TRBV28 and TRBJ2-1; D is unresolved. Material: blood, either unsorted or a sorted T cell fraction (not recorded which). This clonotype was obtained from a male donor with ankylosing spondylitis. CDR3 bases: TGTGCCAGCAGTTTCGCTTCCCGGAACAATGAGCAGTTCTTC. Translation gives CASSFASRNNEQFF.